The 32 T cell receptor beta chains listed next were all sequenced from one sample in a study of molecular identifiers for immune sequencing clone quantification. One entry per CDR3 protein results from TCRdb running MiXCR on the PCR reads. The sample includes about 330,000 distinct CDR3 sequences, about 22% seen only once; the top ten take approximately 0.74%. The sample consisted of naive CD8+ T cells from blood, with Jurkat cell RNA spiked in. The subset: FACS-sorted CD8+CD4-CCR7+CD45RA+ naive T cells. The receptor set was obtained from a human donor in good health. Some libraries in this study had Jurkat cell RNA spiked in.

The V and J genes are TRBV21-1 and TRBJ1-2. TRBV21-1 is an annotated pseudogene. The CDR3 contains 12 residues. CDR3 amino acids: CASIAGNYGYTF. The CDR3 DNA follows: TGTGCCAGCATTGCCGGTAATTATGGCTACACCTTC.

This clonotype was picked up a small number of times. The chain combines TRBV7-9 with TRBJ2-5; D is perhaps TRBD1 (5 bases). The CDR3 loop spans 14 amino acids. The V end lost 6 bases, the J end lost 2 bases, and 13 bases lay between the germline ends. CDR1 and CDR2 from the germline V gene are SEHNR and FQNEAQ (reference sequence). The DNA for the CDR3 is TGTGCCAGCAGAAAAACAGGTCTTCAAGAGACCCAGTACTTC. Protein sequence: CASRKTGLQETQYF.

There are many counts of this clonotype. The chain couples TRBV6-2 or TRBV6-3 to TRBJ2-1, with D uncertain. This CDR3 is 12 amino acids long. Trimming took off 8 bases at V and 7 bases at J, with 12 bases between the two ends. Germline V CDR1 and CDR2: MNHEY, SVGEGT. CDR3 in amino acids: CASGRSLNEQFF. The CDR3 DNA reads TGTGCCAGCGGCCGTAGTCTTAATGAGCAGTTCTTC.

This clonotype was counted a few times. V gene TRBV4-1 combines with J gene TRBJ2-7, with 7 nucleotides matching TRBD1. The J segment lost 5 bases and the V segment lost 0 bases, leaving 7 bases of the junction unmatched. CDR1 MGHRA and CDR2 YSYEKL come from the germline V gene. The CDR3 covers 15 residues. CDR3 bases: TGCGCCAGCAGCCAAGATGGGCGACAGGGTGACGAGCAGTACTTC. Translating gives CASSQDGRQGDEQYF.

The table lists this clonotype with a few counts. The chain employs TRBV19 and TRBJ1-1; D is ambiguous. This CDR3 has 17 residues. The V and J ends lost 0 bases and 7 bases respectively, with 21 bases between them. Germline CDR1 reads LNHDA; CDR2 reads SQIVND (reference sequence). The CDR3 loop is CASSIDHSLTGVNEAFF. The CDR3 DNA is TGTGCCAGTAGTATAGACCACTCGTTGACGGGCGTAAATGAAGCTTTCTTT.

This clonotype was counted many times. The rearrangement uses TRBV28 and TRBJ2-3; D is unclear. This CDR3 is built from 13 residues. The V gene lost 3 bases and the J gene lost 2 bases, with 6 bases spanning the gap. Germline V gene lookup returns CDR1 MDHEN and CDR2 SYDVKM. The CDR3 bases are TGTGCCAGCAGTTTGAACCCCACAGATACGCAGTATTTT. As protein: CASSLNPTDTQYF.

The genes are TRBV25-1 and TRBJ2-7; 11 nucleotides line up with TRBD2. J lost 2 bases, V lost 4 bases, and 1 base had no gene match. The germline V gene encodes CDR1 MGHDK and CDR2 SYGVNS. The CDR3 loop spans 14 amino acids. The CDR3 DNA follows: TGTGCCAGCAGTGCACTAGCGGGAGCCTACGAGCAGTACTTC. It specifies CASSALAGAYEQYF.

Concerning this clonotype: This may be a read error: a much more frequent sequence differs by one nucleotide. The rearrangement links TRBV9 to TRBJ1-3; D gene ambiguous. The ends were cut back, 0 bases at V and 0 bases at J, with 1 base in the middle. This CDR3 spans 13 amino acids. The germline V gene has CDR1 SGDLS and CDR2 YYNGEE. The CDR3 loop is CASSVDSGNTIYF. Written as DNA, the CDR3 is TGTGCCAGCAGCGTAGACTCTGGAAACACCATATATTTT.

This clonotype was detected a few times. V and J are TRBV5-5 and TRBJ2-7; no definite D call. V lost 0 bases and J lost 0, with 7 bases in between. The V gene's germline CDR1 is SGHKS and CDR2 YYEKEE (reference sequence). This CDR3 spans 14 amino acids. The CDR3 DNA reads as TGTGCCAGCAGCTTGGGTCAGATCTCCTACGAGCAGTACTTC. Translated, it gives CASSLGQISYEQYF.

The table lists this clonotype with many counts. The V gene is TRBV12-3 or TRBV12-4, the J gene TRBJ1-2; maybe TRBD1 (6 bases). The CDR3 runs 15 residues. Trimming left V 6 bases short and J 3 bases short, with 17 bases between. For the CDR3, the DNA is TGTGCCAGCAGGGACAGCCATGGGAAGGACTATGGCTACACCTTC. Translation gives CASRDSHGKDYGYTF.

The V call is TRBV7-2, the J call TRBJ2-1; the match to TRBD1 covers 8 bases. With 7 bases clipped from V and 4 bases from J, the junction kept 9 bases outside the gene matches. The CDR3 totals 15 residues. Germline lookup yields CDR1 SGHTA and CDR2 FQGNSA. The CDR3 spells CASTPDQGAYNEQFF. CDR3 nucleotides: TGTGCCAGCACCCCTGACCAGGGGGCGTACAATGAGCAGTTCTTC.

The sample holds many counts of this clonotype. This chain connects TRBV4-2 to TRBJ1-2; a possible D gene is TRBD1 (6 bases). Germline-derived CDR1 and CDR2 are LGHNA and YNFKEQ. The CDR3 is 14 amino acids. The V end was cut by 1 base, the J end by 5 bases, with 11 bases between. The CDR3 loop is CASSQGLGQYGYTF. CDR3 in DNA: TGTGCCAGCAGCCAAGGACTTGGACAGTATGGCTACACCTTC.

This clonotype was counted between two and nine times. The J gene is TRBJ2-7, the V gene TRBV6-5; the D gene is possibly TRBD1 (6 bases). V dropped 4 bases and J dropped 11 bases, with 21 bases sitting between them. Germline V gives CDR1 MNHEY, CDR2 SVGAGI. This CDR3 spans 14 amino acids. The CDR3 nucleotides are TGTGCCAGCAGTTCACAGGGATATCTTCGAGGGGAGTACTTC. Protein: CASSSQGYLRGEYF.

This clonotype was counted only a few times. This may come from a read error, since a much larger clone is one base off. This sequence joins TRBV5-1 and TRBJ2-3; no reliable D call. Germline V gene lookup returns CDR1 SGHRS and CDR2 YFSETQ. The CDR3 runs to 14 residues. The CDR3 region is CVSSKWDSTDTQYF. The CDR3 nucleotides are TGCGTCAGCAGCAAGTGGGATAGCACAGATACGCAGTATTTT.

This sequence joins TRBV20-1 and TRBJ2-5; D perhaps matches TRBD2 (6 bases). Between the trimmed V and J ends, which lost 3 bases and 2 bases, there was a span of 19 bases. Germline CDR1 DFQATT, CDR2 SNEGSKA (reference sequence). The CDR3 loop spans 16 amino acids. CDR3 sequence reads: CSASEVVLATQETQYF. The CDR3 nucleotides are TGCAGTGCTAGCGAGGTGGTACTAGCCACACAAGAGACCCAGTACTTC.

At least ten counts were recorded for this clonotype. This sequence joins TRBV5-5 and TRBJ2-2; 10 nucleotides align to TRBD2. This CDR3 is 16 amino acids long. The ends lost 4 bases at V and 1 base at J; junction bases unmatched: 4. CDR1 and CDR2 from the germline V gene are SGHKS and YYEKEE (reference sequence). The CDR3 sequence: CASSHTSGENTGELFF. The DNA of the CDR3 is TGTGCCAGCAGCCACACTAGCGGGGAGAACACCGGGGAGCTGTTTTTT.

V and J are TRBV20-1 and TRBJ2-5; weak D call: TRBD1 (6 bases). With 0 bases removed from V and 5 bases from J, the gap between germline ends came to 19 bases. Germline V lookup: CDR1 DFQATT, CDR2 SNEGSKA (reference sequence). The CDR3 loop spans 16 amino acids. CDR3 nucleotide sequence: TGCAGTGCTAGAGATCAGTCAGGGGCCTTTTACGAGACCCAGTACTTC. The encoded protein is CSARDQSGAFYETQYF.

A remark on this clonotype: A read error is possible here, since a much larger clone lies one base away. The chain recombines TRBV9 with TRBJ2-3; TRBD2 might be the D (5 bases). Germline CDR1 SGDLS, CDR2 YYNGEE. This CDR3 has 13 residues. CDR3 nucleotide sequence: TGTGCCGGCAGCAGGACTAGCACAGATACGCAGTATTTT. Its translation: CAGSRTSTDTQYF. Complete variable domain (other parts from reference TRBV9 and TRBJ2-3): DSGVTQTPKHLITATGQRVTLRCSPRSGDLSVYWYQQSLDQGLQFLIQYYNGEERAKGNILERFSAQQFPDLHSELNLSSLELGDSALYFCAGSRTSTDTQYFGPGTRLTVL.

This chain connects TRBV27 to TRBJ2-5; no definite D call. CDR3 length: 14 amino acids. Looked up from germline, CDR1 is MNHEY and CDR2 is SMNVEV (reference sequence). V shed 7 bases and J shed 4 bases, with 16 bases lying between them. The DNA of the CDR3 is TGTGCCAGCAAACTCCTCGGTGGAACAGAGACCCAGTACTTC. This gives the protein CASKLLGGTETQYF.

This clonotype was seen a handful of times. V usage is TRBV25-1 and J usage is TRBJ1-4; 7 bases agree with TRBD1. The trim removed 1 base at V and 8 bases at J, leaving 4 bases unmatched. The V gene's germline CDR1 is MGHDK and CDR2 SYGVNS. The CDR3 is 14 amino acids. CDR3 bases: TGTGCCAGCAGTGAATCCTCGACAGGGGAAAAACTGTTTTTT. This codes for CASSESSTGEKLFF.

This clonotype has ten or more counts. The rearrangement uses TRBV15 and TRBJ1-2; D ambiguous. Germline values: CDR1 LNHNV, CDR2 YYDKDF (reference sequence). Trimming cost V 0 bases and J 2 bases, with 10 bases left between them. The CDR3 is 15 residues long. The CDR3 DNA follows: TGTGCCACCAGCAGAGATGAGGGAAGGAACTATGGCTACACCTTC. Translating gives CATSRDEGRNYGYTF.

To note about this clonotype: This may arise from a read error, as a much more abundant clone is one base away. Here the CDR3 omits its conserved ending phenylalanine or tryptophan, so a read error is the likely source. The J gene is TRBJ1-1, the V gene TRBV13, with a tentative D call TRBD1 (5 bases). The ends were cut back, 4 bases at V and 0 bases at J, with 9 bases in the middle. The CDR3 covers 14 residues. From germline, CDR1 is PRHDT and CDR2 FYEKMQ (reference sequence). The CDR3 bases are TGTGCCAGCAGCTCGGGACTGATGAACACTGAAGCTTTCCTT. Protein product: CASSSGLMNTEAFL.

In its sample, this clonotype was seen many times. The V gene is TRBV28, the J gene TRBJ2-7, with D perhaps being TRBD1 or TRBD2 (5 bases each). Trimming left V 11 bases short and J 1 base short, with 21 bases between. CDR1 MDHEN and CDR2 SYDVKM come from the germline V gene. The CDR3 is 15 residues long. In nucleotides, the CDR3 is TGTGCCGCCGCCCGCCGGGGACGTCGGTCCTACGAGCAGTACTTC. The encoded protein is CAAARRGRRSYEQYF.

This clonotype has more than one count but fewer than ten. The chain employs TRBV9 and TRBJ2-3; 12 nucleotides align to TRBD2. This CDR3 comprises 16 residues. Trimming cost V 3 bases and J 6 bases; bases outside gene matches: 8. In germline, CDR1 is SGDLS, CDR2 YYNGEE. The CDR3 nucleotides read TGTGCCAGCAGCGGATGGACTAGCGGGGATAGGGATACGCAGTATTTT. Its translation is CASSGWTSGDRDTQYF.

In regard to this clonotype: This may come from a read error, since a much larger clone is one base off. The CDR3 end shows no conserved phenylalanine or tryptophan, and so a read error is likely. The chain is built from TRBV6-5 and TRBJ2-3; D is unclear. The CDR3 is 14 residues long. V was clipped by 0 bases and J by 4 bases, with 8 bases between them. Germline CDR1 is MNHEY and CDR2 is SVGAGI. The CDR3 coding sequence is TGTGCCAGCAGTTACTCGACGATGGCAGATACGCAGTATCTT. It is translated as CASSYSTMADTQYL.

In this sample, this clonotype turned up many times. The chain links TRBV11-2 to TRBJ1-4; 8 positions match TRBD1. CDR3 size: 14 residues. Per germline, CDR1 SGHAT and CDR2 FQNNGV. V gave up 4 bases and J gave up 7 bases; unmatched junction bases: 5. The CDR3 coding sequence is TGTGCCAGCAGCTACCCAGGGGGCATTGAAAAACTGTTTTTT. Protein: CASSYPGGIEKLFF.

This clonotype was recorded at least ten times. The chain is built from TRBV2 and TRBJ2-3; the D gene is possibly TRBD2 (5 bases). The CDR3 sequence is 11 residues long. The germline V gene has CDR1 SNHLY and CDR2 FYNNEI. Trimming removed 9 bases at V and 6 bases at J, with 10 bases between. As DNA, the CDR3 is TGTGCCAGTGACACGGGGGATACGCAGTATTTT. Its translation: CASDTGDTQYF.

The chain combines TRBV12-3 or TRBV12-4 with TRBJ2-2, with 9 bases identical to TRBD1. The CDR3 runs 19 residues. The junction had 14 bases not matched to a gene; V was cut back by 2 bases and J by 4 bases. CDR3 region: CASSLYRLIGTGTTGELFF. The CDR3 DNA reads as TGTGCCAGCAGTTTATATCGTCTTATCGGGACAGGGACCACCGGGGAGCTGTTTTTT.

This clonotype showed up just a few times. This sequence joins TRBV4-1 and TRBJ2-3; weak D call: TRBD1 (5 bases). Deletions cut 0 bases from V and 7 bases from J, with 11 bases between. Looked up from germline, CDR1 is MGHRA and CDR2 is YSYEKL. There are 14 residues in the CDR3. The chain's CDR3 is CASSQDEGDNTQYF. DNA of the CDR3: TGCGCCAGCAGCCAAGATGAAGGGGATAATACGCAGTATTTT.

As for this clonotype: With a much larger clone just one base away, this may be a read error. The chain carries TRBV4-3 and TRBJ2-7, with unresolved D. The germline V gene encodes CDR1 LGHNA and CDR2 YSLEER. This CDR3 region has 16 residues. CDR3 protein: CASSQAFRASSYGQYF. The CDR3 DNA reads TGCGCCAGCAGCCAAGCGTTTCGGGCCAGCTCCTACGGGCAGTACTTC.

This clonotype was seen a handful of times. A read error may be the cause here, since a much bigger clone is one base away. The chain combines TRBV29-1 with TRBJ1-1; D remains unclear. There are 13 residues in the CDR3. From germline, CDR1 is SQVTM and CDR2 ANQGSEA. The CDR3 protein is CSAEADLGTEALF. CDR3 nucleotide sequence: TGCAGCGCCGAGGCCGATCTAGGCACTGAAGCTCTCTTT.

The rearrangement links TRBV5-1 to TRBJ2-3, with D possibly matching TRBD2 (6 bases). Germline CDR1 SGHRS, CDR2 YFSETQ. V dropped 0 bases and J dropped 9 bases, with 17 bases sitting between them. The CDR3 has 15 residues. CDR3 in DNA: TGCGCCAGCAGCTTGGGGCGGGAAGGGCCTGGGACGCAGTATTTT. Translated: CASSLGREGPGTQYF.